This TCR beta chain was captured in a study of cytomegalovirus exposure and HLA in healthy donors. At the level of the study: A previous analysis identified 95 million to 140 million unique TCR beta sequences derived from some 170 million T cells. Study-level results: Indistinguishability led to the exclusion of some V segments, TRBV6-2 and TRBV6-3 included.

The PCR had 60 Vbeta and 13 Jbeta primers. The repertoire was sequenced with immunoSEQ multiplex PCR; TCRdb's copy has only in-frame clones and lacks some. The sample lists 200,000 to 250,000 clones; around 80% were seen once. Comment on this clone: As yet, its antigen is unknown.

Germline values: CDR1 MDHEN, CDR2 SYDVKM. Trimming took 4 bases from V and 1 from J, leaving 7 bases between them. The CDR3 runs 13 residues. The specimen was PBMCs. This chain uses TRBV28 with TRBJ1-1; D gene uncertain. The clonotype was recovered from a male donor in good health and CMV-seronegative. The CDR3 bases are TGTGCCAGCAGTTGGGCGAGGAACACTGAAGCTTTCTTT. Translated, it gives CASSWARNTEAFF.